Shown below are 23 T cell receptor beta chains from a single sample sequenced in a study of response to subunit inactivated influenza vaccine. TCRdb re-called the RT-PCR reads through MiXCR, storing one row per CDR3 protein. The table has about half a million distinct CDR3 sequences, roughly 9.8% seen once. Sequences were derived from PBMCs from blood, sampled 35 to 45 days after vaccination. These receptor sequences come from a man between 45 and 60 years old who received an inactivated influenza vaccine.

This clonotype has just a few counts. This chain joins TRBV4-2 and TRBJ2-7, with 7 bases lining up with TRBD1. The length of the CDR3 is 16 residues. The V and J ends lost 2 bases and 1 base, in that order; junction bases with no gene match: 8. In germline, CDR1 is LGHNA, CDR2 YNFKEQ. The CDR3 bases are TGTGCCAGCAGCCAACCTTGGGACAGACAATCCTACGAGCAGTACTTC. Its protein is CASSQPWDRQSYEQYF.

The rearrangement links TRBV11-1 to TRBJ2-7; 12 bases line up with TRBD1. CDR1 is SGHAT, CDR2 FQDESV, per germline (reference sequence). There are 19 residues in the CDR3. With V trimmed by 5 bases and J by 3 bases, 17 bases remained unmatched. The CDR3 is CASSTPGQGAAGALYEQYF. CDR3 DNA sequence: TGTGCCAGCAGCACTCCGGGACAGGGGGCAGCGGGAGCGCTCTACGAGCAGTACTTC.

CDR3 coding DNA: TGTGCCAGCAGTGACCTACAGGGTTCCTCTGGGGCCAACGTCCTGACTTTC. Translated, it gives CASSDLQGSSGANVLTF. This chain links TRBV6-1 with TRBJ2-6, with D possibly being TRBD1 (6 bases). The V gene lost 3 bases and the J gene lost 0 bases, with 12 bases spanning the gap. Per the germline V gene, CDR1 is MNHNS and CDR2 is SASEGT. CDR3 length: 17 residues.

Comments on this clonotype: A much larger clone sits a single nucleotide away, making a read error possible. The chain employs TRBV5-6 and TRBJ1-5; D gene uncertain. From germline, CDR1 is SGHDT and CDR2 YYEEEE. CDR3 length: 16 amino acids. V was pared by 4 bases and J by 1 base, with 15 bases between. CDR3 amino acids: CASSGSRSLSNQPQHF. The CDR3 DNA sequence: TGTGCCAGCAGCGGGTCCAGGAGCTTAAGCAATCAGCCCCAGCATTTT.

This clonotype was detected many times. The gene calls are TRBV12-3 or TRBV12-4 and TRBJ2-2; TRBD2 agrees at 11 bases. V was pared by 6 bases and J by 0 bases, with 6 bases of the junction left unmatched. This CDR3 contains 17 residues. This CDR3 reads CASRRSGGASNTGELFF. The CDR3 DNA sequence: TGTGCCAGCAGGCGTAGCGGGGGGGCGTCGAACACCGGGGAGCTGTTTTTT.

CDR3 residues: CASSLDPQGGNSPLHF. The CDR3 region has the DNA TGCGCCAGCAGCTTGGACCCCCAGGGAGGGAATTCACCCCTCCACTTT. This chain uses TRBV5-1 with TRBJ1-6, with a weak D call TRBD1 (5 bases). Between the trimmed V and J ends, which lost 0 bases and 7 bases, there was a span of 14 bases. Germline lookup yields CDR1 SGHRS and CDR2 YFSETQ. The CDR3 contains 16 residues.

This chain connects TRBV28 to TRBJ2-1, with TRBD1 as a possible D gene (6 bases). The length of the CDR3 is 14 residues. V lost 3 bases and J lost 6, with 12 bases in between. CDR1 is MDHEN, CDR2 SYDVKM, per germline. The CDR3 protein is CASSFLRGSNEQFF. The CDR3 DNA follows: TGTGCCAGCAGTTTCCTGAGGGGGTCCAATGAGCAGTTCTTC.

This clonotype appeared a few times. The chain uses TRBV4-3 and TRBJ2-5; D not resolved. Germline V CDR1 and CDR2: LGHNA, YSLEER. Trimming cost V 0 bases and J 5 bases, with 10 bases left between them. The CDR3 length is 14 residues. The CDR3 loop is CASSQDVRTETQYF. In DNA form, the CDR3 reads TGCGCCAGCAGCCAAGACGTCAGGACCGAGACCCAGTACTTC.

The V gene is TRBV6-5, the J gene TRBJ2-3; D possibly matches TRBD1 or TRBD2 (5 bases each). Germline CDR1 reads MNHEY; CDR2 reads SVGAGI. V was shortened by 0 bases and J by 2 bases, with 9 bases between the two germline ends. The CDR3 is 15 amino acids. CDR3 bases: TGTGCCAGCAGTTACTCCGGGGACCACACAGATACGCAGTATTTT. Amino acid sequence: CASSYSGDHTDTQYF.

The table lists this clonotype with a few counts. This chain connects TRBV12-3 or TRBV12-4 to TRBJ2-3, with 9 bases lining up with TRBD2. This CDR3 comprises 16 residues. The ends lost 5 bases at V and 0 bases at J; junction bases unmatched: 6. In DNA form, the CDR3 reads TGTGCCAGCAGTCCCCTAGCGGGAACTAGCACAGATACGCAGTATTTT. It translates to CASSPLAGTSTDTQYF.

This clonotype turned up a few times. The rearrangement uses TRBV7-6 and TRBJ1-2, with 9 nucleotides matching TRBD1. The CDR3 contains 17 residues. Per germline, CDR1 SGHVS and CDR2 FNYEAQ. The junction had 12 bases not matched to a gene; V was cut back by 5 bases and J by 2 bases. This chain's CDR3 is CASSNKLTGGLNYGYTF. The CDR3, as DNA: TGTGCCAGCAGCAACAAGCTAACAGGGGGCCTGAACTATGGCTACACCTTC. Full variable domain (rest looked up from reference TRBV7-6 and TRBJ1-2): GAGVSQSPRYKVTKRGQDVALRCDPISGHVSLYWYRQALGQGPEFLTYFNYEAQQDKSGLPNDRFSAERPEGSISTLTIQRTEQRDSAMYRCASSNKLTGGLNYGYTFGSGTRLTVV.

The table lists this clonotype with a few counts. The gene calls are TRBV6-1 and TRBJ2-1; D is possibly TRBD1 or TRBD2 (6 bases each). CDR3 size: 14 residues. Trimming took 6 bases from V and 7 from J, leaving 16 bases between them. The V gene's germline CDR1 is MNHNS and CDR2 SASEGT. In nucleotides, the CDR3 is TGTGCCAGCAGGCGGGACATGTCTGGTAATGAGCAGTTCTTC. Protein: CASRRDMSGNEQFF.

The rearrangement joins TRBV27 to TRBJ2-7; 11 bases map to TRBD2. CDR1 and CDR2 from the germline V gene are MNHEY and SMNVEV (reference sequence). The V gene end was trimmed by 5 bases and the J gene end by 6 bases; junction bases not matched to a gene: 12. The CDR3 has 16 residues. This CDR3 reads CASSLSSGRLSGEQYF. The CDR3, as DNA: TGTGCCAGCAGTCTCTCTAGCGGGAGGCTTAGCGGCGAGCAGTACTTC.

This clonotype has just a few counts. V and J are TRBV5-1 and TRBJ2-7; D is perhaps TRBD1 (6 bases). CDR1 and CDR2 (germline): SGHRS, YFSETQ. The length of the CDR3 is 15 residues. The V gene lost 4 bases and the J gene lost 6 bases, with 20 bases spanning the gap. DNA of the CDR3: TGCGCCAGCAGCCGTGGAACCCCAGGGGTAAGCGAGCAGTACTTC. The encoded protein is CASSRGTPGVSEQYF.

The chain uses TRBV3-1 and TRBJ2-2; D tentatively fits TRBD1 or TRBD2 (5 bases each). The CDR3 length is 15 residues. The germline V and J ends were trimmed by 4 bases and 4 bases, with 13 bases remaining between them. Germline CDR1 reads LGHDT; CDR2 reads YNNKEL (reference sequence). Here the CDR3 reads CASSPGSGSTGELFF. CDR3 coding DNA: TGTGCCAGCAGCCCAGGGAGCGGATCCACCGGGGAGCTGTTTTTT.

The rearrangement uses TRBV5-1 and TRBJ2-5; TRBD2 aligns across 9 bases. Trimming cost V 3 bases and J 3 bases; bases outside gene matches: 3. Germline CDR1 reads SGHRS; CDR2 reads YFSETQ. CDR3 length equals 14 residues. The CDR3 nucleotides read TGCGCCAGCAGCTCCGGGACTAGCAAAGAGACCCAGTACTTC. Protein product: CASSSGTSKETQYF.

The J gene is TRBJ2-7, the V gene TRBV28; no reliable D call. The CDR3 length is 14 residues. Germline V gene sequence: CDR1 MDHEN, CDR2 SYDVKM. V was cut by 6 bases and J by 2 bases, with 14 bases left in between. CDR3 sequence (DNA): TGTGCCAGCAGCCGTTCCGGGCCGCCCTACGAGCAGTACTTC. As protein: CASSRSGPPYEQYF.

Only a few counts were recorded for this clonotype. CDR3 nucleotide sequence: TGTGCCAGCAGCCATTCAGGGTCTGGCTCCTACAATGAGCAGTTCTTC. This sequence encodes CASSHSGSGSYNEQFF. The chain recombines TRBV14 with TRBJ2-1, with D possibly being TRBD1 (5 bases). Germline values: CDR1 SGHDN, CDR2 FVKESK. Trimming took off 3 bases at V and 0 bases at J, with 12 bases between the two ends. The CDR3 spans 16 residues.

The chain employs TRBV28 and TRBJ1-5; D possibly corresponds to TRBD1 (5 bases). The germline V gene encodes CDR1 MDHEN and CDR2 SYDVKM. The CDR3 extends over 17 amino acids. Between the trimmed V and J ends, which lost 3 bases and 0 bases, there was a span of 15 bases. The CDR3 region is CASSFSQGRYSNQPQHF. The CDR3 bases are TGTGCCAGCAGTTTTAGTCAGGGAAGGTATAGCAATCAGCCCCAGCATTTT.

The rearrangement uses TRBV10-1 and TRBJ2-5; D gene uncertain. In germline, CDR1 is WNHNN, CDR2 SYGVQD (reference sequence). V lost 2 bases, J lost 12 bases, and 13 bases lay in between. This CDR3 region has 12 residues. The CDR3 DNA sequence: TGCGCCAGCAGTGAGGAAAGGCAACCCAAGTACTTC. This sequence encodes CASSEERQPKYF.

This clonotype was seen repeatedly, ten times or more. V and J are TRBV10-3 and TRBJ2-3; D is unresolved. CDR3 length equals 12 residues. Germline V CDR1 and CDR2: ENHRY, SYGVKD. V shed 6 bases and J shed 0 bases, with 4 bases lying between them. The CDR3 spells CAIRPSTDTQYF. The CDR3 coding sequence is TGTGCCATCAGGCCGAGCACAGATACGCAGTATTTT.

This clonotype was detected ten times or more. The CDR3 DNA follows: TGCAGTGCTAGAGGTGGGGAAAGGGAGAACCGCTATGGCTACACCTTC. It encodes CSARGGERENRYGYTF. The V gene is TRBV20-1, the J gene TRBJ1-2; D unclear. The germline V and J ends were trimmed by 1 base and 4 bases, with 19 bases remaining between them. This CDR3 is built from 16 residues. Germline V lookup: CDR1 DFQATT, CDR2 SNEGSKA (reference sequence).

This clonotype has more than one count but fewer than ten. The chain links TRBV7-9 to TRBJ2-1; 8 nucleotides match TRBD1. The CDR3 covers 16 residues. Germline CDR1 and CDR2: SEHNR and FQNEAQ (reference sequence). J was trimmed by 0 bases and V by 10 bases; bases with no gene match: 11. CDR3 in amino acids: CATNRGSLSSYNEQFF. In DNA, the CDR3 is TGTGCCACCAACAGGGGGTCCCTTTCCTCCTACAATGAGCAGTTCTTC. Looking up the rest from reference TRBV7-9 and TRBJ2-1 gives the full variable domain: DTGVSQNPRHKITKRGQNVTFRCDPISEHNRLYWYRQTLGQGPEFLTYFQNEAQLEKSRLLSDRFSAERPKGSFSTLEIQRTEQGDSAMYLCATNRGSLSSYNEQFFGPGTRLTVL.